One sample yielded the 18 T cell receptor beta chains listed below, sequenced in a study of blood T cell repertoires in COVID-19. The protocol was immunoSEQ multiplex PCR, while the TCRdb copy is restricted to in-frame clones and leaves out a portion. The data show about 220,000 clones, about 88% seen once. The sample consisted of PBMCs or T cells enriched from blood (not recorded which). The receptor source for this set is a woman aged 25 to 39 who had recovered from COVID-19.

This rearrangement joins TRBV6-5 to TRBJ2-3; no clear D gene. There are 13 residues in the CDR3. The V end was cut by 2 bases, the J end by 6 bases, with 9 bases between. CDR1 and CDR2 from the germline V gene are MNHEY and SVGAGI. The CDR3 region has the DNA TGTGCCAGCAGTTACATCAGGCAGGATACGCAGTATTTT. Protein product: CASSYIRQDTQYF.

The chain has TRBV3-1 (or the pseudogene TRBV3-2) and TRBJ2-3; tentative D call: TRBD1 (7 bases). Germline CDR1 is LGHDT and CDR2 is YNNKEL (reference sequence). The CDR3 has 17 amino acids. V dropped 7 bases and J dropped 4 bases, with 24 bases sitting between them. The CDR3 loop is CASTWRGQFDFSDTQYF. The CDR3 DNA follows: TGTGCCAGCACTTGGAGGGGGCAATTTGATTTTTCAGATACGCAGTATTTT.

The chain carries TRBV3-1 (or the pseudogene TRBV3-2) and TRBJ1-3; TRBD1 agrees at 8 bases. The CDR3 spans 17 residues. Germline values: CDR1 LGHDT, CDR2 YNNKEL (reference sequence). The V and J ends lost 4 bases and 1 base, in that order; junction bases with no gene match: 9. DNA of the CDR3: TGTGCCAGCAGCCCCTCAGGGCAGGGGGCTTCTGGAAACACCATATATTTT. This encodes CASSPSGQGASGNTIYF.

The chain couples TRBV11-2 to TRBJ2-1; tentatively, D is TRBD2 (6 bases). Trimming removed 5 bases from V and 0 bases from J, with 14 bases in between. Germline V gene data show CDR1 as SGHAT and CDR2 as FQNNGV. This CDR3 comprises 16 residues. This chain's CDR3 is CASSQTVGGSYNEQFF. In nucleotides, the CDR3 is TGTGCCAGCAGCCAAACAGTGGGGGGCTCCTACAATGAGCAGTTCTTC.

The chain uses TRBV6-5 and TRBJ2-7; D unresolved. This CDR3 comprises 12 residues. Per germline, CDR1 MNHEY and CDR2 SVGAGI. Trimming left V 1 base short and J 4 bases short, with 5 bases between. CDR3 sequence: CASSYFSYEQYF. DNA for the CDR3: TGTGCCAGCAGTTACTTCTCTTACGAGCAGTACTTC.

The CDR3 nucleotides are TGTGCCAGCAGCCCAAGGGACAGGTCGATCACTGAAGCTTTCTTT. Protein product: CASSPRDRSITEAFF. The chain couples TRBV7-8 to TRBJ1-1; 8 nucleotides line up with TRBD1. With V trimmed by 5 bases and J by 4 bases, 9 bases remained unmatched. Per germline, CDR1 SGHVS and CDR2 FQNEAQ. The CDR3 sequence is 15 residues long.

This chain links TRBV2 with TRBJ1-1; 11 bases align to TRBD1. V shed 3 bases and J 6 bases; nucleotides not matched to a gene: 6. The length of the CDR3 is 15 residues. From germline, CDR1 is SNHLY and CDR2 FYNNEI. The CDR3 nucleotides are TGTGCCAGCAGTGAGGCGGACAGGGGGCACCCTGAAGCTTTCTTT. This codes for CASSEADRGHPEAFF.

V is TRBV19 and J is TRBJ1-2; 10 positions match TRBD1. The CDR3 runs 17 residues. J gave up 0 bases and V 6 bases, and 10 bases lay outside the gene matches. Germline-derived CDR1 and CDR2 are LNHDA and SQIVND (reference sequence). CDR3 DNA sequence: TGTGCCAGTAGGCCCGGGACAGGGGCGCAGACTAACTATGGCTACACCTTC. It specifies CASRPGTGAQTNYGYTF.

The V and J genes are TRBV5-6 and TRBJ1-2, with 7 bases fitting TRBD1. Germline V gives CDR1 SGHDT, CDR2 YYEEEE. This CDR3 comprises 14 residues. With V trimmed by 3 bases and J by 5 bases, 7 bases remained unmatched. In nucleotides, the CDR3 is TGTGCCAGCAGCTACCGGGACAGACCATATGGCTACACCTTC. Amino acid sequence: CASSYRDRPYGYTF. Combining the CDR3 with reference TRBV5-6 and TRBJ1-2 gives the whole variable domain DAGVTQSPTHLIKTRGQQVTLRCSPKSGHDTVSWYQQALGQGPQFIFQYYEEEERQRGNFPDRFSGHQFPNYSSELNVNALLLGDSALYLCASSYRDRPYGYTFGSGTRLTVV.

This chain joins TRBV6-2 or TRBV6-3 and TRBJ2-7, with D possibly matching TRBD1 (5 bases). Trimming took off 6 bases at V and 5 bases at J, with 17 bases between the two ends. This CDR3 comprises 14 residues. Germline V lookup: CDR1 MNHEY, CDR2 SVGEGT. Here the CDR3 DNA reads TGTGCCAGCAGCTTCCAGGGTATCAGGGACGAGCAGTACTTC. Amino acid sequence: CASSFQGIRDEQYF.

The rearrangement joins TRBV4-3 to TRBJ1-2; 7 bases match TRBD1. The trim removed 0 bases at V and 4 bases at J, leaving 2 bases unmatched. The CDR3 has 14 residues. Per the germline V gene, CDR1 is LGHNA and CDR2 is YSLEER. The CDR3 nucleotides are TGCGCCAGCAGCCAAGATCACAGGGGCTATGGCTACACCTTC. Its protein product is CASSQDHRGYGYTF.

The CDR3 loop is CASRRDRALLGEQFF. CDR3 coding DNA: TGTGCCAGTAGGCGGGACAGGGCGCTCCTAGGTGAGCAGTTCTTC. J is TRBJ2-1 and V is TRBV19; the match to TRBD1 covers 9 bases. With V trimmed by 6 bases and J by 9 bases, 12 bases remained unmatched. Germline V gene lookup returns CDR1 LNHDA and CDR2 SQIVND (reference sequence). This CDR3 has 15 amino acids.

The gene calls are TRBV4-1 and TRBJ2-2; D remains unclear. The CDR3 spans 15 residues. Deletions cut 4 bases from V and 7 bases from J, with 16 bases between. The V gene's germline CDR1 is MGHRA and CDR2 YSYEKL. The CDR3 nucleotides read TGCGCCAGCAGCCCAAAGTTGGGTGCGGACGGGGAGCTGTTTTTT. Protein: CASSPKLGADGELFF.

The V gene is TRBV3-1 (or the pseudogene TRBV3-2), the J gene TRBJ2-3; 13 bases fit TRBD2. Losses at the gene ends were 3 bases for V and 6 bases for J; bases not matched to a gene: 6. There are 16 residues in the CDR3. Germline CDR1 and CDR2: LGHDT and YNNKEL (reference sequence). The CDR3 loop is CASSHSLAGGKDTQYF. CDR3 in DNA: TGTGCCAGCAGCCACTCACTAGCGGGGGGGAAGGATACGCAGTATTTT.

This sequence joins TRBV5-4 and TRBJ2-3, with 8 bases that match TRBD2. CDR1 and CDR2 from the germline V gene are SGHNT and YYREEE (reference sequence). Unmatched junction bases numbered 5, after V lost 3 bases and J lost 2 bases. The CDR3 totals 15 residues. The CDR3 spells CASSSQRGTTDTQYF. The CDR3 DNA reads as TGTGCCAGCAGCTCTCAGCGGGGGACCACAGATACGCAGTATTTT.

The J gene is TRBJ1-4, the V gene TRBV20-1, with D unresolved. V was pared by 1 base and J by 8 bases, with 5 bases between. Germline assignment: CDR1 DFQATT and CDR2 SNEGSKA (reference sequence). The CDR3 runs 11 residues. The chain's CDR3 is CSARVGEKLFF. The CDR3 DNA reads TGCAGTGCTAGAGTTGGCGAAAAACTGTTTTTT.

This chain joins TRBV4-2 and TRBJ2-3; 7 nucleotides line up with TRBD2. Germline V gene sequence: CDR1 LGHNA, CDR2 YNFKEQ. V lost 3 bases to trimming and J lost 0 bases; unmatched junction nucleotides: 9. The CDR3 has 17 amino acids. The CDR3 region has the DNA TGTGCCAGCAGCCATCTCCCGTGGGGGGGAAGCACAGATACGCAGTATTTT. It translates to CASSHLPWGGSTDTQYF.

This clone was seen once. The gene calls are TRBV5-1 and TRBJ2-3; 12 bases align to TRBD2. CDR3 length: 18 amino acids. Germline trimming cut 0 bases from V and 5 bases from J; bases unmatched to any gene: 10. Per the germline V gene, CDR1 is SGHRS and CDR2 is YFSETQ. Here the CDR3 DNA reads TGCGCCAGCAGCTTGGAGGTCCTAGCGGGGGGGCATAGAGATACGCAGTATTTT. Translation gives CASSLEVLAGGHRDTQYF.